The 26 T cell receptor beta chains below all came from one sample that was sequenced in a study of lymphopenia after photon versus proton radiotherapy. Clones were sequenced by immunoSEQ multiplex PCR, and TCRdb holds only the in-frame ones, with some missing. The data hold about 160,000 clones, with about 85% observed a single time. Sample: peripheral blood, taken from a patient treated with photon-based radiotherapy. The receptors stem from a man between 50 and 59 years old with gastric cancer.

The chain couples TRBV7-6 to TRBJ2-5; no clear D gene. Trimming removed 6 bases from V and 4 bases from J, with 12 bases in between. Germline assignment: CDR1 SGHVS and CDR2 FNYEAQ. The CDR3 contains 13 residues. CDR3: CASSGPLLETQYF. The CDR3 bases are TGTGCCAGCAGTGGGCCGCTGTTAGAGACCCAGTACTTC.

This chain connects TRBV18 to TRBJ1-3, with a possible D match to TRBD1 (5 bases). Germline assignment: CDR1 KGHSH and CDR2 LQKENI. The CDR3 has 16 amino acids. V was shortened by 3 bases and J by 3 bases, with 15 bases between the two germline ends. CDR3: CASSPTGLNGGNTIYF. In DNA form, the CDR3 reads TGTGCCAGCTCACCTACAGGCCTAAACGGTGGAAACACCATATATTTT. Full variable domain (remainder filled in from reference TRBV18 and TRBJ1-3): NAGVMQNPRHLVRRRGQEARLRCSPMKGHSHVYWYRQLPEEGLKFMVYLQKENIIDESGMPKERFSAEFPKEGPSILRIQQVVRGDSAAYFCASSPTGLNGGNTIYFGEGSWLTVV.

The chain couples TRBV7-2 to TRBJ2-7; weak D call: TRBD1 (5 bases). Germline assignment: CDR1 SGHTA and CDR2 FQGNSA. This CDR3 has 15 residues. Trimming cost V 1 base and J 2 bases, with 12 bases left between them. This chain's CDR3 is CASSLEVGPTYEQYF. For the CDR3, the DNA is TGTGCCAGCAGCTTAGAGGTGGGGCCCACCTACGAGCAGTACTTC.

The chain uses TRBV5-4 and TRBJ2-2; 11 nucleotides line up with TRBD2. This CDR3 is built from 17 residues. CDR1 SGHNT and CDR2 YYREEE come from the germline V gene (reference sequence). V was pared by 4 bases and J by 6 bases, with 11 bases of the junction left unmatched. CDR3: CASSLSSLAGVPGELFF. The CDR3 DNA reads as TGTGCCAGCAGCCTGTCATCACTAGCGGGAGTCCCCGGGGAGCTGTTTTTT.

This clone was observed once. This rearrangement joins TRBV12-5 to TRBJ2-7; D might be TRBD1 or TRBD2, each matching 5 bases. The CDR3 runs to 15 residues. The V and J ends lost 4 bases and 1 base respectively, with 14 bases between them. Germline V gene lookup returns CDR1 LGHNT and CDR2 FRNRAP. Here the CDR3 reads CASGWLRDGSYEQYF. CDR3 sequence (DNA): TGTGCTAGTGGTTGGTTACGGGACGGTTCCTACGAGCAGTACTTC.

V usage is TRBV28 and J usage is TRBJ2-3; D remains unclear. Per the germline V gene, CDR1 is MDHEN and CDR2 is SYDVKM. Trimming took off 6 bases at V and 4 bases at J, with 8 bases between the two ends. The CDR3 has 12 residues. The DNA of the CDR3 is TGTGCCAGCAGCTCCTCGTCAGATACGCAGTATTTT. It specifies CASSSSSDTQYF.

J is TRBJ2-1 and V is TRBV21-1; the D call TRBD2 from the table was never checked on the DNA. TRBV21-1 is a pseudogene locus. This CDR3 comprises 17 residues. For the CDR3, the DNA is TGTGCCAGCAGCAAAAAACCCCGCACTCCAGCCGGGGGTGAGCAGTTCTTC. Translating gives CASSKKPRTPAGGEQFF.

This chain links TRBV6-5 with TRBJ1-2; D ambiguous. This CDR3 is built from 12 residues. Germline V gives CDR1 MNHEY, CDR2 SVGAGI. V lost 6 bases and J lost 5, with 10 bases in between. CDR3 DNA sequence: TGTGCCAGCAGATCTCCAGGATATGGCTACACCTTC. The encoded protein is CASRSPGYGYTF.

This rearrangement joins TRBV5-4 to TRBJ2-1, with 12 bases aligning to TRBD2. This CDR3 contains 15 residues. Germline lookup yields CDR1 SGHNT and CDR2 YYREEE (reference sequence). With V trimmed by 4 bases and J by 8 bases, 7 bases remained unmatched. CDR3 in DNA: TGTGCCAGCAGCAAACTAGCGGGAGGTCAACATGAGCAGTTCTTC. It specifies CASSKLAGGQHEQFF.

The CDR3 is CASSLGTGGPSGREQYF. As DNA, the CDR3 is TGCGCCAGCAGCCTGGGGACAGGGGGACCATCCGGTCGCGAGCAGTACTTC. This chain links TRBV5-1 with TRBJ2-7; 11 nucleotides match TRBD1. From germline, CDR1 is SGHRS and CDR2 YFSETQ. Losses at the gene ends were 4 bases for V and 6 bases for J; bases not matched to a gene: 15. The CDR3 is 17 amino acids.

This rearrangement joins TRBV5-1 to TRBJ1-1; D gene ambiguous. The length of the CDR3 is 14 residues. Germline V gene data show CDR1 as SGHRS and CDR2 as YFSETQ. V shed 0 bases and J shed 0 bases, with 6 bases lying between them. The CDR3: CASSLGPMNTEAFF. In DNA form, the CDR3 reads TGCGCCAGCAGCTTGGGTCCCATGAACACTGAAGCTTTCTTT. The whole variable domain, remainder taken from reference TRBV5-1 and TRBJ1-1, is KAGVTQTPRYLIKTRGQQVTLSCSPISGHRSVSWYQQTPGQGLQFLFEYFSETQRNKGNFPGRFSGRQFSNSRSEMNVSTLELGDSALYLCASSLGPMNTEAFFGQGTRLTVV.

The genes are TRBV28 and TRBJ1-2; the match to TRBD1 covers 10 bases. The CDR3 covers 17 residues. The ends lost 1 base at V and 0 bases at J; junction bases unmatched: 5. Germline V gene sequence: CDR1 MDHEN, CDR2 SYDVKM. The CDR3 coding sequence is TGTGCCAGCAGTTTATTCCGGACAGGGGGGACTAACTATGGCTACACCTTC. It specifies CASSLFRTGGTNYGYTF.

The chain links TRBV18 to TRBJ1-3; 7 nucleotides agree with TRBD1. The V gene end was trimmed by 4 bases and the J gene end by 0 bases; junction bases not matched to a gene: 6. CDR1 and CDR2 from the germline V gene are KGHSH and LQKENI. This CDR3 is built from 16 residues. The CDR3 DNA follows: TGTGCCAGCTCACAGGGACAGCAGTCCTCTGGAAACACCATATATTTT. It encodes CASSQGQQSSGNTIYF.

This clone was observed once. The V and J genes are TRBV7-3 and TRBJ2-1; D gene uncertain. Trimming left V 0 bases short and J 10 bases short, with 10 bases between. The CDR3 is 13 residues long. Germline lookup yields CDR1 SGHTA and CDR2 FQGTGA. CDR3 sequence (DNA): TGTGCCAGCAGCTTAACCCCCTTGGAGGAGCAGTTCTTC. Encoded protein: CASSLTPLEEQFF. The complete variable domain, with remaining parts taken from reference TRBV7-3 and TRBJ2-1, reads GAGVSQTPSNKVTEKGKYVELRCDPISGHTALYWYRQSLGQGPEFLIYFQGTGAADDSGLPNDRFFAVRPEGSVSTLKIQRTERGDSAVYLCASSLTPLEEQFFGPGTRLTVL.

CDR3 DNA: TGTGCCAGCAGTCCTCAGGGGGGCTATGGCTACACCTTC. This gives the protein CASSPQGGYGYTF. The V and J genes are TRBV6-5 and TRBJ1-2, with TRBD1 matching over 7 bases. The J segment lost 4 bases and the V segment lost 5 bases, leaving 4 bases of the junction unmatched. This CDR3 is built from 13 residues. Germline V gene data show CDR1 as MNHEY and CDR2 as SVGAGI.

The chain is built from TRBV5-4 and TRBJ2-1; 12 positions agree with TRBD2. This CDR3 spans 15 amino acids. The V segment lost 4 bases and the J segment 4 bases; nucleotides outside the gene matches: 3. Looked up from germline, CDR1 is SGHNT and CDR2 is YYREEE (reference sequence). CDR3 in amino acids: CASSRTSGTYNEQFF. The DNA of the CDR3 is TGTGCCAGCAGCCGGACTAGCGGGACGTACAATGAGCAGTTCTTC.

The chain joins TRBV2 to TRBJ2-3; either TRBD1 or TRBD2 may fit D (5 bases each). Germline CDR1 reads SNHLY; CDR2 reads FYNNEI. V lost 4 bases to trimming and J lost 2 bases, with 10 bases between them. This CDR3 has 14 amino acids. The CDR3 bases are TGTGCCAGCAGTGGGGACCGTTCCACAGATACGCAGTATTTT. Its protein product is CASSGDRSTDTQYF.

The V and J genes are TRBV28 and TRBJ2-1; possible D gene TRBD2, 6 bases. Germline assignment: CDR1 MDHEN and CDR2 SYDVKM. V was trimmed by 3 bases and J by 9 bases, leaving 15 bases between them. This CDR3 region has 14 residues. The CDR3 DNA is TGTGCCAGCAGTTTTACCCTAGCGAGGGCTGAGCAGTTCTTC. Protein product: CASSFTLARAEQFF. The variable domain in full, with the rest retrieved from reference TRBV28 and TRBJ2-1, is DVKVTQSSRYLVKRTGEKVFLECVQDMDHENMFWYRQDPGLGLRLIYFSYDVKMKEKGDIPEGYSVSREKKERFSLILESASTNQTSMYLCASSFTLARAEQFFGPGTRLTVL.

This clone was detected only once. This chain connects TRBV19 to TRBJ2-7, with 8 nucleotides matching TRBD1. From germline, CDR1 is LNHDA and CDR2 SQIVND (reference sequence). The CDR3 consists of 14 residues. The ends lost 3 bases at V and 2 bases at J; junction bases unmatched: 3. CDR3 nucleotide sequence: TGTGCCAGTAGTATCAAGACAGGGGCCTACGAGCAGTACTTC. This encodes CASSIKTGAYEQYF.

The V and J genes are TRBV28 and TRBJ1-5; D uncertain. V lost 7 bases and J 9 bases, leaving 13 bases between the germline ends. The CDR3 has 12 amino acids. Germline-derived CDR1 and CDR2 are MDHEN and SYDVKM. Here the CDR3 reads CASTTRPRPQHF. CDR3 DNA: TGTGCCAGCACTACCCGGCCGCGGCCCCAGCATTTT.

The J gene is TRBJ2-2, the V gene TRBV7-7; 10 nucleotides line up with TRBD1. CDR3 length: 14 residues. V dropped 6 bases and J dropped 6; count of bases not matched to a gene: 4. Looked up from germline, CDR1 is SSHAT and CDR2 is FNYEAQ (reference sequence). The DNA of the CDR3 is TGTGCCAGCAGGGTTGGACAGGGGGCCGGGGAGCTGTTTTTT. Translating gives CASRVGQGAGELFF.

The V and J genes are TRBV27 and TRBJ2-7, with D tentatively TRBD1 (6 bases). Germline lookup yields CDR1 MNHEY and CDR2 SMNVEV (reference sequence). The CDR3 contains 15 residues. With 6 bases removed from V and 4 bases from J, the gap between germline ends came to 19 bases. The CDR3 protein is CASSTQGAKRYEQYF. CDR3 in DNA: TGTGCCAGCAGCACACAGGGTGCAAAGAGGTACGAGCAGTACTTC.

The gene calls are TRBV19 and TRBJ1-2; TRBD1 agrees at 8 bases. CDR1 LNHDA and CDR2 SQIVND come from the germline V gene (reference sequence). The CDR3 is 16 residues long. The J segment lost 0 bases and the V segment lost 3 bases, leaving 6 bases of the junction unmatched. This chain's CDR3 is CASSIVGQATNYGYTF. DNA of the CDR3: TGTGCCAGTAGTATCGTGGGACAGGCGACTAACTATGGCTACACCTTC. Drawing the rest from reference TRBV19 and TRBJ1-2, the complete variable domain is DGGITQSPKYLFRKEGQNVTLSCEQNLNHDAMYWYRQDPGQGLRLIYYSQIVNDFQKGDIAEGYSVSREKKESFPLTVTSAQKNPTAFYLCASSIVGQATNYGYTFGSGTRLTVV.

The chain carries TRBV27 and TRBJ1-4; D is unresolved. The CDR3 is 16 residues long. The V gene lost 6 bases and the J gene lost 2 bases, with 16 bases spanning the gap. Germline lookup yields CDR1 MNHEY and CDR2 SMNVEV (reference sequence). The CDR3 DNA follows: TGTGCCAGCAGATCGGGAGAGGGTACTACTAATGAAAAACTGTTTTTT. Amino acid sequence: CASRSGEGTTNEKLFF.

As to this clone: Other DNA variants within this sample encode the same CDR3. The chain couples TRBV6-5 to TRBJ1-4, with D perhaps TRBD1 (5 bases). Trimming removed 0 bases at V and 3 bases at J, with 8 bases between. Germline lookup yields CDR1 MNHEY and CDR2 SVGAGI. This CDR3 is built from 15 residues. CDR3 loop: CASSYSGRPNEKLFF. CDR3 coding DNA: TGTGCCAGCAGTTACTCGGGGCGCCCTAATGAAAAACTGTTTTTT.

The V and J genes are TRBV27 and TRBJ2-7; TRBD1 agrees at 7 bases. Trimming cost V 5 bases and J 0 bases; bases outside gene matches: 7. From germline, CDR1 is MNHEY and CDR2 SMNVEV (reference sequence). The CDR3 extends over 15 amino acids. Written as DNA, the CDR3 is TGTGCCAGCAGTATAACCGGGACAGTCTCCTACGAGCAGTACTTC. Its protein product is CASSITGTVSYEQYF.